The 28 T cell receptor beta chains below come from one sample, sequenced in a study of cytomegalovirus exposure and HLA in healthy donors. Both 60 Vbeta primers and 13 Jbeta primers went into the PCR. Method: immunoSEQ multiplex PCR; TCRdb's copy keeps in-frame clones and lacks some. The sample lists 99,000 or so clones, about 70% occurring once. Sequenced: PBMCs. These receptors came from a man aged 25 to 40 in good health and CMV-seronegative.

This clone was recorded a few times. The V and J genes are TRBV19 and TRBJ1-1, with unresolved D. CDR1 and CDR2 from the germline V gene are LNHDA and SQIVND (reference sequence). Trimming took off 5 bases at V and 3 bases at J, with 13 bases between the two ends. This CDR3 comprises 14 residues. This CDR3 reads CASSPHRGDTEAFF. The CDR3 DNA sequence: TGTGCCAGTAGTCCCCACCGGGGAGACACTGAAGCTTTCTTT. Full variable domain (remainder filled in from reference TRBV19 and TRBJ1-1): DGGITQSPKYLFRKEGQNVTLSCEQNLNHDAMYWYRQDPGQGLRLIYYSQIVNDFQKGDIAEGYSVSREKKESFPLTVTSAQKNPTAFYLCASSPHRGDTEAFFGQGTRLTVV.

The rearrangement uses TRBV6-4 and TRBJ1-1; D not certain. CDR3 size: 13 residues. The ends were cut back, 5 bases at V and 4 bases at J, with 11 bases in the middle. The V gene's germline CDR1 is MRHNA and CDR2 SNTAGT. In nucleotides, the CDR3 is TGTGCCAGCAGTTCCCAAGCAGGCACTGAAGCTTTCTTT. It is translated as CASSSQAGTEAFF.

The chain uses TRBV11-1 and TRBJ2-6, with D perhaps TRBD1 (6 bases). The CDR3 is 17 amino acids. V lost 3 bases and J lost 0, with 12 bases in between. Germline CDR1 and CDR2: SGHAT and FQDESV (reference sequence). DNA for the CDR3: TGTGCCAGCAGCTTGACAGGAGGTGCCTCTGGGGCCAACGTCCTGACTTTC. Its protein is CASSLTGGASGANVLTF.

This sequence joins TRBV20-1 and TRBJ2-7; weak D call: TRBD1 (7 bases). CDR3 length equals 11 residues. In germline, CDR1 is DFQATT, CDR2 SNEGSKA (reference sequence). Trimming took off 6 bases at V and 7 bases at J, with 13 bases between the two ends. This chain's CDR3 is CSAGPGGEQYF. CDR3 DNA: TGCAGTGCGGGTCCAGGGGGGGAGCAGTACTTC.

V usage is TRBV6-5 and J usage is TRBJ1-4, with 12 bases that match TRBD1. This CDR3 has 16 amino acids. Germline CDR1 reads MNHEY; CDR2 reads SVGAGI. J was trimmed by 8 bases and V by 2 bases; bases with no gene match: 6. The CDR3 DNA reads as TGTGCCAGCAGTTACGGGACAGGGGGCGTAGGGGAAAAACTGTTTTTT. Its protein is CASSYGTGGVGEKLFF.

J is TRBJ1-6 and V is TRBV11-2; 10 bases align to TRBD1. The CDR3 has 14 residues. Germline-derived CDR1 and CDR2 are SGHAT and FQNNGV. J lost 9 bases, V lost 3 bases, and 2 bases had no gene match. DNA of the CDR3: TGTGCCAGCAGCTTTGGACAGGGGGGTTCACCCCTCCACTTT. Residues: CASSFGQGGSPLHF.

The chain has TRBV5-1 and TRBJ2-5; D perhaps matches TRBD1 (6 bases). The CDR3 consists of 14 residues. The V gene lost 8 bases and the J gene lost 1 base, with 15 bases spanning the gap. The germline gives CDR1 SGHRS, CDR2 YFSETQ. CDR3 nucleotides: TGCGCCAGGGTTGCGTTAGGGGGCCAAGAGACCCAGTACTTC. Its protein product is CARVALGGQETQYF.

The chain is built from TRBV10-3 and TRBJ2-1; 11 nucleotides match TRBD2. V dropped 4 bases and J dropped 6; count of bases not matched to a gene: 8. Germline loops: CDR1 ENHRY, CDR2 SYGVKD. The CDR3 length is 16 residues. This chain's CDR3 is CAISASLAGGGNEQFF. CDR3 DNA: TGTGCCATCAGTGCCTCCCTAGCGGGAGGTGGCAATGAGCAGTTCTTC.

This clone turned up a few times. V gene TRBV2 combines with J gene TRBJ1-2, with 8 bases matching TRBD1. The CDR3 is 12 amino acids. V shed 6 bases, J shed 5 bases, and the junction held 2 bases outside the gene matches. CDR1 and CDR2 (germline): SNHLY, FYNNEI. DNA of the CDR3: TGTGCCAGCAGGGGACAGGCTTATGGCTACACCTTC. It encodes CASRGQAYGYTF.

The table lists this clone with a few counts. The chain has TRBV30 and TRBJ2-4; D may be TRBD2 (5 bases). The CDR3 is 15 residues long. Germline CDR1 and CDR2: GTSNPN and SVGIG (reference sequence). V gave up 5 bases and J gave up 0 bases, with 14 bases separating them. The CDR3 nucleotides read TGTGCCTGGGACCTAGGAGGTTTAGCCAAAAACATTCAGTACTTC. Amino acids: CAWDLGGLAKNIQYF.

The rearrangement uses TRBV20-1 and TRBJ2-7; TRBD1 agrees at 7 bases. The CDR3 is 11 amino acids. The ends lost 5 bases at V and 3 bases at J; junction bases unmatched: 1. The germline gives CDR1 DFQATT, CDR2 SNEGSKA (reference sequence). The CDR3 nucleotides are TGCAGTGCTCGACAGGGCTACGAGCAGTACTTC. It encodes CSARQGYEQYF.

As concerns this clone: This CDR3 is also generated by other DNA sequences in the sample. The CDR3 spells CASRSRLAGSYEQYF. CDR3 DNA: TGTGCCAGCAGATCTCGACTAGCGGGGTCCTACGAGCAGTACTTC. V gene TRBV7-2 combines with J gene TRBJ2-7; 11 bases line up with TRBD2. Trimming removed 6 bases from V and 1 base from J; junction bases left unmatched: 5. This CDR3 has 15 amino acids. Per the germline V gene, CDR1 is SGHTA and CDR2 is FQGNSA.

The chain uses TRBV6-1 and TRBJ1-5; D gene ambiguous. The CDR3 contains 14 residues. The V gene's germline CDR1 is MNHNS and CDR2 SASEGT. V was shortened by 6 bases and J by 5 bases, with 14 bases between the two germline ends. The CDR3 region has the DNA TGTGCCAGCAGGGCCGTCCTTCAGGATCAGCCCCAGCATTTT. Protein sequence: CASRAVLQDQPQHF.

This clone occurred once. This specimen includes other DNA sequences encoding the same CDR3. The V and J genes are TRBV2 and TRBJ2-1; 11 bases agree with TRBD2. With V trimmed by 6 bases and J by 4 bases, 5 bases remained unmatched. Germline V lookup: CDR1 SNHLY, CDR2 FYNNEI. The CDR3 covers 15 residues. The CDR3: CASSPGTSGYNEQFF. As DNA, the CDR3 is TGTGCCAGCAGCCCCGGGACTAGCGGATACAATGAGCAGTTCTTC.

The chain links TRBV15 to TRBJ1-1; 7 nucleotides match TRBD1. This CDR3 has 15 amino acids. V dropped 1 base and J dropped 8; count of bases not matched to a gene: 10. From germline, CDR1 is LNHNV and CDR2 YYDKDF (reference sequence). The DNA for the CDR3 is TGTGCCACCAGCAGAGCTTCACAGGGGTTACTCGAAGCTTTCTTT. It translates to CATSRASQGLLEAFF. Together with reference TRBV15 and TRBJ1-1, the CDR3 gives the full variable domain: DAMVIQNPRYQVTQFGKPVTLSCSQTLNHNVMYWYQQKSSQAPKLLFHYYDKDFNNEADTPDNFQSRRPNTSFCFLDIRSPGLGDTAMYLCATSRASQGLLEAFFGQGTRLTVV.

J is TRBJ1-2 and V is TRBV18; 7 bases match TRBD1. Trimming took 0 bases from V and 6 from J; bases not matched to a gene: 4. The CDR3 has 14 amino acids. CDR1 is KGHSH, CDR2 LQKENI, per germline. This CDR3 reads CASSPPATGHGYTF. Here the CDR3 DNA reads TGTGCCAGCTCACCACCTGCGACAGGGCATGGCTACACCTTC.

This chain links TRBV18 with TRBJ2-7, with 8 bases fitting TRBD2. This CDR3 spans 14 amino acids. Germline CDR1 KGHSH, CDR2 LQKENI. Losses at the gene ends were 3 bases for V and 2 bases for J; bases not matched to a gene: 3. CDR3 nucleotide sequence: TGTGCCAGCTCACCTAGCGGGACCCCCTACGAGCAGTACTTC. Translated: CASSPSGTPYEQYF.

The V call is TRBV19, the J call TRBJ2-2; 7 nucleotides align to TRBD1. V gave up 2 bases and J gave up 0 bases; unmatched junction bases: 6. This CDR3 is 17 amino acids long. CDR1 LNHDA and CDR2 SQIVND come from the germline V gene (reference sequence). As DNA, the CDR3 is TGTGCCAGTAGTATACCCACAGGGGTCACGAACACCGGGGAGCTGTTTTTT. Residues: CASSIPTGVTNTGELFF.

This chain uses TRBV19 with TRBJ2-3; the match to TRBD2 covers 9 bases. The CDR3 has 17 amino acids. V was pared by 7 bases and J by 6 bases, with 17 bases of the junction left unmatched. CDR1 and CDR2 (germline): LNHDA, SQIVND (reference sequence). The CDR3 nucleotides read TGTGCCAGTACCCCCGGGGCTAGCGGGGCCCAAGTGGATACGCAGTATTTT. This sequence encodes CASTPGASGAQVDTQYF.

There are a few counts of this clone. J is TRBJ2-7 and V is TRBV5-1, with a tentative D call TRBD2 (5 bases). The V end lost 4 bases, the J end lost 9 bases, and 17 bases lay between the germline ends. Per the germline V gene, CDR1 is SGHRS and CDR2 is YFSETQ. The CDR3 runs 13 residues. DNA of the CDR3: TGCGCCAGCAGCCTCGGGGTCTCCGAGGGGCAGTACTTC. It translates to CASSLGVSEGQYF.

The rearrangement links TRBV19 to TRBJ2-1; maybe TRBD1 (6 bases). This CDR3 has 14 amino acids. V was trimmed by 10 bases and J by 0 bases, leaving 13 bases between them. Per the germline V gene, CDR1 is LNHDA and CDR2 is SQIVND (reference sequence). The CDR3 DNA reads as TGTGCCACTAAAAGGGGGAGCTCCTACAATGAGCAGTTCTTC. It translates to CATKRGSSYNEQFF.

This chain uses TRBV29-1 with TRBJ2-1; 8 nucleotides line up with TRBD2. The CDR3 contains 15 residues. J gave up 7 bases and V 3 bases, and 11 bases lay outside the gene matches. Germline-derived CDR1 and CDR2 are SQVTM and ANQGSEA. The CDR3 DNA sequence: TGCAGCGTTGACGAGGGACTAGTGCCCTTGAATGAGCAGTTCTTC. It translates to CSVDEGLVPLNEQFF.

In its sample, this clone was seen a few times. This chain connects TRBV19 to TRBJ2-7; TRBD2 matches at 10 bases. V dropped 10 bases and J dropped 2; count of bases not matched to a gene: 11. The CDR3 covers 15 residues. Germline-derived CDR1 and CDR2 are LNHDA and SQIVND (reference sequence). CDR3 nucleotides: TGTGCCACGAGGGCAGGCAGCGGGAGGGCCTACGAGCAGTACTTC. Residues: CATRAGSGRAYEQYF.

This clone has more than one count but fewer than ten. The chain is built from TRBV6-5 and TRBJ2-7; 9 bases fit TRBD2. In germline, CDR1 is MNHEY, CDR2 SVGAGI. The CDR3 sequence is 16 residues long. V lost 2 bases to trimming and J lost 7 bases; unmatched junction nucleotides: 12. CDR3 in DNA: TGTGCCAGCAGTTACGGCGGGGGGGGGCTTACGGGGGAGCAGTACTTC. The encoded protein is CASSYGGGGLTGEQYF.

This clone occurred once. The V call is TRBV6-5, the J call TRBJ2-7; TRBD2 is a possible D gene (5 bases). This CDR3 comprises 14 residues. The V gene lost 0 bases and the J gene lost 3 bases, with 9 bases spanning the gap. Germline CDR1 MNHEY, CDR2 SVGAGI. This CDR3 reads CASSYSDGLYEQYF. In DNA form, the CDR3 reads TGTGCCAGCAGTTACTCGGACGGACTCTACGAGCAGTACTTC.

This rearrangement joins TRBV19 to TRBJ1-4; perhaps TRBD1 as D (6 bases). The CDR3 consists of 13 residues. Between the trimmed V and J ends, which lost 10 bases and 7 bases, there was a span of 16 bases. The germline V gene encodes CDR1 LNHDA and CDR2 SQIVND (reference sequence). CDR3 DNA sequence: TGTGCCACCGCAGGGGTTGTGGGTGAAAAACTGTTTTTT. Translated: CATAGVVGEKLFF.

This chain uses TRBV2 with TRBJ2-5, with 7 bases matching TRBD2. This CDR3 is 12 amino acids long. J gave up 0 bases and V 10 bases, and 2 bases lay outside the gene matches. Germline lookup yields CDR1 SNHLY and CDR2 FYNNEI. CDR3 residues: CANLADQETQYF. The CDR3 coding sequence is TGTGCCAACCTAGCGGACCAAGAGACCCAGTACTTC. The whole variable domain, remainder taken from reference TRBV2 and TRBJ2-5, is EPEVTQTPSHQVTQMGQEVILRCVPISNHLYFYWYRQILGQKVEFLVSFYNNEISEKSEIFDDQFSVERPDGSNFTLKIRSTKLEDSAMYFCANLADQETQYFGPGTRLLVL.

In its sample, this clone was seen once. The V call is TRBV29-1, the J call TRBJ2-1; 10 bases match TRBD1. Looked up from germline, CDR1 is SQVTM and CDR2 is ANQGSEA. This CDR3 region has 17 residues. Trimming took 7 bases from V and 0 from J; bases not matched to a gene: 12. The CDR3 DNA follows: TGCAGCGGGGACAGGGGCCCTCATAAGAGCTCCTACAATGAGCAGTTCTTC. The encoded protein is CSGDRGPHKSSYNEQFF.